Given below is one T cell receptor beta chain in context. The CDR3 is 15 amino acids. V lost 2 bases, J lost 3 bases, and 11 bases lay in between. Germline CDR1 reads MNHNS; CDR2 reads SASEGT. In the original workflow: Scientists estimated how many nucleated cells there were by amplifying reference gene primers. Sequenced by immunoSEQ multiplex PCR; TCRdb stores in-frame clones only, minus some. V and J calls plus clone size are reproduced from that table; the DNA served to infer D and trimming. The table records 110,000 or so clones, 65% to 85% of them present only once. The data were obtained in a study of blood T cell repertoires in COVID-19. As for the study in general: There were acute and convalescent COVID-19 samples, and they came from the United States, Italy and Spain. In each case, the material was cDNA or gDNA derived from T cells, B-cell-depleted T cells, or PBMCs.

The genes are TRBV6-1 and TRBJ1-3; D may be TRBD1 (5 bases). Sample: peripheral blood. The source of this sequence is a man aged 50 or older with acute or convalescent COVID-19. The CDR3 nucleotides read TGTGCCAGCAGTGAACCTCCAGGGCTTGGAAACACCATATATTTT. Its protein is CASSEPPGLGNTIYF.